The 9 T cell receptor beta chains listed next were all sequenced from one sample in a study of blood T cell repertoires in COVID-19. Sequencing was performed with immunoSEQ multiplex PCR; in TCRdb, only in-frame clones are kept and a portion is missing. The sample lists fewer than 300,000 clones; 83% were seen once. Sequenced input: peripheral blood. These TCRs come from a woman aged 65 to 85 with active or convalescent COVID-19.

V usage is TRBV2 and J usage is TRBJ2-7, with D perhaps matching TRBD2 (5 bases). The CDR3 spans 12 residues. CDR1 is SNHLY and CDR2 is FYNNEI in the germline V gene. V was shortened by 5 bases and J by 6 bases, with 11 bases between the two germline ends. The CDR3 loop reads CASSSGLFEQYF. In nucleotides, the CDR3 is TGTGCCAGCAGTAGCGGACTGTTCGAGCAGTACTTC.

The gene calls are TRBV5-1 and TRBJ2-5, with D maybe TRBD1 (6 bases). The CDR3 length is 13 residues. Germline V CDR1 and CDR2: SGHRS, YFSETQ. Trimming shortened V by 5 bases and J by 1 base, and 9 bases separated the two germline ends. In DNA form, the CDR3 reads TGCGCCAGCAGAGGGACATTCCAAGAGACCCAGTACTTC. It specifies CASRGTFQETQYF. Full variable domain (remainder filled in from reference TRBV5-1 and TRBJ2-5): KAGVTQTPRYLIKTRGQQVTLSCSPISGHRSVSWYQQTPGQGLQFLFEYFSETQRNKGNFPGRFSGRQFSNSRSEMNVSTLELGDSALYLCASRGTFQETQYFGPGTRLLVL.

The chain joins TRBV19 to TRBJ1-3, with a possible D match to TRBD1 (5 bases). Germline lookup yields CDR1 LNHDA and CDR2 SQIVND (reference sequence). This CDR3 has 14 amino acids. Trimming cost V 6 bases and J 2 bases, with 11 bases left between them. CDR3 DNA: TGTGCCAGTAGGGACCAGGGTGCTGGAAACACCATATATTTT. Translation: CASRDQGAGNTIYF.

V is TRBV5-1 and J is TRBJ2-5; TRBD2 might be the D (7 bases). CDR3 length: 15 amino acids. V gave up 4 bases and J gave up 5 bases, with 18 bases separating them. From germline, CDR1 is SGHRS and CDR2 YFSETQ. CDR3 nucleotide sequence: TGCGCCAGCAGCCCCGGGGACGGGGGGCGGGAGACCCAGTACTTC. It yields the protein CASSPGDGGRETQYF.

The sample holds one count of this clone. This chain joins TRBV7-9 and TRBJ2-3, with D tentatively TRBD1 (8 bases). Trimming removed 10 bases from V and 4 bases from J, with 18 bases in between. Germline values: CDR1 SEHNR, CDR2 FQNEAQ (reference sequence). CDR3 length: 14 amino acids. CDR3 residues: CATHRGGAADTQYF. The CDR3 nucleotides are TGTGCCACCCACAGGGGGGGGGCGGCAGATACGCAGTATTTT.

This sequence joins TRBV6-6 and TRBJ2-1; 8 bases fit TRBD1. With 1 base clipped from V and 6 bases from J, the junction kept 2 bases outside the gene matches. Germline-derived CDR1 and CDR2 are MNHNY and SVGAGI (reference sequence). CDR3 length: 14 amino acids. CDR3 sequence (DNA): TGTGCCAGCAGTTACTACACAGGGGGCAATGAGCAGTTCTTC. This encodes CASSYYTGGNEQFF.

V usage is TRBV5-1 and J usage is TRBJ1-1; possibly TRBD1 for D (5 bases). Trimming stripped 4 bases from V and 0 bases from J, with 10 bases between. The germline V gene encodes CDR1 SGHRS and CDR2 YFSETQ. The CDR3 runs 14 residues. CDR3 loop: CASSTGAVNTEAFF. CDR3 DNA sequence: TGCGCCAGCAGCACAGGTGCGGTGAACACTGAAGCTTTCTTT. The whole variable domain, filled in from reference TRBV5-1 and TRBJ1-1, reads KAGVTQTPRYLIKTRGQQVTLSCSPISGHRSVSWYQQTPGQGLQFLFEYFSETQRNKGNFPGRFSGRQFSNSRSEMNVSTLELGDSALYLCASSTGAVNTEAFFGQGTRLTVV.

The genes are TRBV27 and TRBJ2-6, with D possibly TRBD2 on 5 matching bases. Trimming removed 5 bases from V and 2 bases from J, with 10 bases in between. This CDR3 is 15 amino acids long. Germline V lookup: CDR1 MNHEY, CDR2 SMNVEV (reference sequence). The CDR3 spells CASSQVLAGANVLTF. The CDR3 DNA reads as TGTGCCAGCAGTCAGGTACTAGCTGGGGCCAACGTCCTGACTTTC. The full variable domain, rest sourced from reference TRBV27 and TRBJ2-6, is EAQVTQNPRYLITVTGKKLTVTCSQNMNHEYMSWYRQDPGLGLRQIYYSMNVEVTDKGDVPEGYKVSRKEKRNFPLILESPSPNQTSLYFCASSQVLAGANVLTFGAGSRLTVL.

The rearrangement uses TRBV5-1 and TRBJ1-6; TRBD1 might be the D (5 bases). V shed 2 bases and J shed 2 bases, with 8 bases lying between them. The CDR3 is made up of 15 amino acids. The germline gives CDR1 SGHRS, CDR2 YFSETQ. The DNA of the CDR3 is TGCGCCAGCAGCTTAAGACAGACCTATAATTCACCCCTCCACTTT. This translates into CASSLRQTYNSPLHF.